This passage covers 11 T cell receptor beta chains from one sample sequenced in a study of cytomegalovirus exposure and HLA in healthy donors. The assay was immunoSEQ multiplex PCR, and TCRdb's table has in-frame clones only and misses some. Of about 280,000 clones in the sample, more than 75% were seen once. The sequenced sample was PBMCs. The receptors were gathered from a woman aged 18-35 years in good health and CMV-seronegative.

The gene calls are TRBV27 and TRBJ1-6, with a weak D call TRBD1 (6 bases). The CDR3 has 18 residues. Trimming took 2 bases from V and 2 from J, leaving 16 bases between them. CDR1 MNHEY and CDR2 SMNVEV come from the germline V gene (reference sequence). The CDR3 DNA is TGTGCCAGCAGTTTAAGGGTAATCAGGGGTCCCTATAATTCACCCCTCCACTTT. Translation gives CASSLRVIRGPYNSPLHF.

This clone was observed a few times. The chain employs TRBV13 and TRBJ2-7; a weak D match, TRBD1 (5 bases). Per germline, CDR1 PRHDT and CDR2 FYEKMQ (reference sequence). Trimming shortened V by 5 bases and J by 6 bases, and 14 bases separated the two germline ends. The CDR3 contains 13 residues. The CDR3 sequence is CASSPTEYGEQYF. The CDR3 DNA reads TGTGCCAGCAGCCCGACAGAGTACGGCGAGCAGTACTTC.

The chain employs TRBV27 and TRBJ2-7; tentative D call: TRBD1 (7 bases). The germline V gene has CDR1 MNHEY and CDR2 SMNVEV (reference sequence). This CDR3 contains 14 residues. With 4 bases removed from V and 7 bases from J, the gap between germline ends came to 17 bases. Here the CDR3 reads CASSSRGRTGEQYF. In nucleotides, the CDR3 is TGTGCCAGCAGTTCCAGGGGGAGGACGGGGGAGCAGTACTTC.

The chain joins TRBV6-1 to TRBJ2-1; D possibly corresponds to TRBD2 (6 bases). The germline V and J ends were trimmed by 2 bases and 7 bases, with 21 bases remaining between them. This CDR3 spans 17 amino acids. Germline V gene lookup returns CDR1 MNHNS and CDR2 SASEGT. The CDR3 is CASSERRVAGLRNEQFF. The CDR3 nucleotides are TGTGCCAGCAGTGAAAGGAGGGTCGCGGGGCTGAGGAATGAGCAGTTCTTC.

This rearrangement joins TRBV30 to TRBJ2-1; the match to TRBD2 covers 11 bases. Germline CDR1 is GTSNPN and CDR2 is SVGIG (reference sequence). The V gene end was trimmed by 5 bases and the J gene end by 6 bases; junction bases not matched to a gene: 3. This CDR3 spans 13 amino acids. The CDR3 loop is CAWGGLAANEQFF. The CDR3 DNA reads TGTGCCTGGGGGGGACTAGCGGCCAATGAGCAGTTCTTC.

The CDR3 region has the DNA TGCAGCGTTGACGGTAACTATGGCTACACCTTC. It specifies CSVDGNYGYTF. This chain uses TRBV29-1 with TRBJ1-2; D not resolved. The CDR3 totals 11 residues. The ends were cut back, 3 bases at V and 1 base at J, with 3 bases in the middle. The germline V gene encodes CDR1 SQVTM and CDR2 ANQGSEA.

J is TRBJ1-2 and V is TRBV28; 7 bases align to TRBD1. Trimming took 6 bases from V and 7 from J; bases not matched to a gene: 8. The germline gives CDR1 MDHEN, CDR2 SYDVKM. The CDR3 runs to 13 residues. As DNA, the CDR3 is TGTGCCAGCAGCCCGGGACAGTGGTCTGGCTACACCTTC. It translates to CASSPGQWSGYTF.

The rearrangement links TRBV19 to TRBJ1-2; 8 bases are a match to TRBD1. With V trimmed by 9 bases and J by 4 bases, 7 bases remained unmatched. The germline V gene has CDR1 LNHDA and CDR2 SQIVND (reference sequence). CDR3 length equals 13 residues. The CDR3 coding sequence is TGTGCCAGCAGAGACAGGGGAGCCTATGGCTACACCTTC. Its translation is CASRDRGAYGYTF.

V gene TRBV6-1 combines with J gene TRBJ2-7; 9 nucleotides agree with TRBD2. The CDR3 consists of 15 residues. V dropped 1 base and J dropped 6; count of bases not matched to a gene: 7. Germline CDR1 is MNHNS and CDR2 is SASEGT. For the CDR3, the DNA is TGTGCCAGCAGTGAAGATCCCAGCGGGAGGCTCGAGCAGTACTTC. Its protein product is CASSEDPSGRLEQYF.

The chain recombines TRBV5-1 with TRBJ2-5; D is ambiguous. The CDR3 is made up of 13 amino acids. V was pared by 4 bases and J by 4 bases, with 11 bases between. CDR1 is SGHRS and CDR2 is YFSETQ in the germline V gene. CDR3 residues: CASSPEIRETQYF. The CDR3 DNA reads as TGCGCCAGCAGCCCGGAGATAAGAGAGACCCAGTACTTC. The entire variable domain, with the rest obtained from reference TRBV5-1 and TRBJ2-5, is as follows: KAGVTQTPRYLIKTRGQQVTLSCSPISGHRSVSWYQQTPGQGLQFLFEYFSETQRNKGNFPGRFSGRQFSNSRSEMNVSTLELGDSALYLCASSPEIRETQYFGPGTRLLVL.

CDR3 coding DNA: TGTGCCAGCAGTACCGGGACAGGGCACGAGCAGTACTTC. It codes for CASSTGTGHEQYF. This rearrangement joins TRBV28 to TRBJ2-7; TRBD1 agrees at 9 bases. The germline V gene encodes CDR1 MDHEN and CDR2 SYDVKM. J lost 5 bases, V lost 5 bases, and 4 bases had no gene match. This CDR3 contains 13 residues.